The sequence of this T cell receptor beta chain was determined in a study of T cell repertoires in cytomegalovirus infection. TCRdb called the reads again in MiXCR, with one record for every CDR3 protein. The sample carries about 320,000 distinct CDR3 sequences, 9.5% recorded once. There are 17 residues in the CDR3. V lost 4 bases and J lost 0, with 17 bases in between. Per germline, CDR1 SGHVS and CDR2 FNYEAQ. For this clonotype: Its antigen is still unknown.

The study's findings and limits: HLA-C-restricted CMV-specific TCR beta clonotypes prevailed in the ex vivo response.

The gene calls are TRBV7-6 and TRBJ2-3; no clear D gene. Sequenced input: PBMCs. The receptor was derived from a human donor in good health (CMV status not recorded). Some clones in this sample may be carry-over from other donors' samples. The CDR3 reads CASSSRPTHSSTDTQYF. In DNA form, the CDR3 reads TGTGCCAGCAGCTCCCGACCGACCCATTCTAGCACAGATACGCAGTATTTT.